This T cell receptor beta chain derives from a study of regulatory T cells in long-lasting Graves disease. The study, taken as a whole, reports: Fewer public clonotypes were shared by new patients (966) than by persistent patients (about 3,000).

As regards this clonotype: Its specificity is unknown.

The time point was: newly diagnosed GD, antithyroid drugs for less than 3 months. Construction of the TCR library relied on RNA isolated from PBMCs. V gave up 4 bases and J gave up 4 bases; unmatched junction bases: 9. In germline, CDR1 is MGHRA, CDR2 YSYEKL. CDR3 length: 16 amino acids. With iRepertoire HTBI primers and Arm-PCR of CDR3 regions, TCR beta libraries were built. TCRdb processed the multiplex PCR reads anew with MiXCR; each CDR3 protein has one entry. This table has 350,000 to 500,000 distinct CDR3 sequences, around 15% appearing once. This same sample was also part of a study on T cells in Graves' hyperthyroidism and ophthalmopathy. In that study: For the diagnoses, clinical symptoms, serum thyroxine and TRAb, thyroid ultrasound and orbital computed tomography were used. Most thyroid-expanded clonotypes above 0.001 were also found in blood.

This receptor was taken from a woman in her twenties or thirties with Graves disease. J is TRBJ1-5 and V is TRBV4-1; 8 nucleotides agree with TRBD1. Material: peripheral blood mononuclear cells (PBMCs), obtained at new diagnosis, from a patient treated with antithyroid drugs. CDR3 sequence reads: CASSPRTGMTNQPQHF. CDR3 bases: TGCGCCAGCAGCCCCCGGACAGGGATGACTAATCAGCCCCAGCATTTT.